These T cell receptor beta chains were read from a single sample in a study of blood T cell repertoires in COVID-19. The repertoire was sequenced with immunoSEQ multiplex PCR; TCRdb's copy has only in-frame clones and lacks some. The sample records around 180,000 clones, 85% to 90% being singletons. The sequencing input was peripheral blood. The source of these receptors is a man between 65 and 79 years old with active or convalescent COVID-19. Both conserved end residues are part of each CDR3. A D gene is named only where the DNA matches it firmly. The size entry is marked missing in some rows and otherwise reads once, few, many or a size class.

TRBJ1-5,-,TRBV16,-,CASSQISSSNQPQHF,TGTGCCAGCAGCCAAATCTCCAGTAGCAATCAGCCCCAGCATTTT
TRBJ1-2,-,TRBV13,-,CASSRPPLYGYTF,TGTGCCAGCAGCCGTCCCCCCCTCTATGGCTACACCTTC
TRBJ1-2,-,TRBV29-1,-,CSVVEGYYGYTF,TGCAGCGTTGTGGAGGGGTACTATGGCTACACCTTC
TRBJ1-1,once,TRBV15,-,CATSRDMGGTEAFF,TGTGCCACCAGCAGAGATATGGGGGGGACTGAAGCTTTCTTT
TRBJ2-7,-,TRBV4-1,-,CASSQDRDTGVFF,TGCGCCAGCAGCCAAGACAGGGACACCGGAGTCTTCTTC
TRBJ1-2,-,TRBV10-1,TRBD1,CASRLTQGGPPLYTF,TGCGCCAGCAGGCTAACCCAGGGGGGCCCACCCCTCTACACCTTC
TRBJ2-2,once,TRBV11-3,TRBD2,CASSLARGLAGVGGELFF,TGTGCCAGCAGCTTAGCTAGGGGACTAGCGGGAGTTGGCGGGGAGCTGTTTTTT
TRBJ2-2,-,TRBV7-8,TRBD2,CASSRATTSLKGTGELFF,TGTGCCAGCAGCCGAGCGACGACTAGCCTGAAGGGCACCGGGGAGCTGTTTTTT
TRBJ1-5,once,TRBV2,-,CASRRGQYSNQPQHF,TGTGCCAGCAGGCGAGGCCAGTATAGCAATCAGCCCCAGCATTTT
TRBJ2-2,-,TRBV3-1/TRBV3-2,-,CASSPGTGTGELFF,TGTGCCAGCAGCCCCGGCACCGGGACCGGGGAGCTGTTTTTT
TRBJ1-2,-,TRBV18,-,CASSPDSFEGYTF,TGTGCCAGCTCACCGGACAGTTTTGAGGGCTACACCTTC
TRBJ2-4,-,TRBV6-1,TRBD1,CASSEEEGQGAPKNIQYF,TGTGCCAGCAGTGAAGAAGAGGGACAGGGGGCCCCCAAAAACATTCAGTACTTC
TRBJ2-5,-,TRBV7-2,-,CASSYWTAGETQYF,TGTGCCAGCAGCTACTGGACAGCTGGAGAGACCCAGTACTTC
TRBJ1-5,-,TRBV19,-,CASTNSGGGGNQPQHF,TGTGCCAGTACTAATAGCGGGGGGGGTGGCAATCAGCCCCAGCATTTT
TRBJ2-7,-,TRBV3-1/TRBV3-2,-,CASSPGTPLYEQYF,TGTGCCAGCAGCCCTGGGACACCGCTTTACGAGCAGTACTTC